One and the same sample provided the 30 T cell receptor beta chains below, sequenced in a study of blood T cell repertoires in COVID-19. The table came from immunoSEQ multiplex PCR; TCRdb's copy has only in-frame clones and leaves some out. This sample has over 75,000 clones, with roughly 88% found just once. The sample comprised peripheral blood. The receptors shown here come from a woman older than 75 with acute or convalescent COVID-19.

This clone was recorded only once. V is TRBV9 and J is TRBJ1-1, with 7 positions matching TRBD1. The CDR3 length is 15 residues. The J segment lost 5 bases and the V segment lost 1 base, leaving 8 bases of the junction unmatched. The germline V gene encodes CDR1 SGDLS and CDR2 YYNGEE. The CDR3 DNA is TGTGCCAGCAGCGTAACAGGGGTTAGGGGAACTGAAGCTTTCTTT. This gives the protein CASSVTGVRGTEAFF.

The chain couples TRBV2 to TRBJ2-5; 9 nucleotides line up with TRBD2. In germline, CDR1 is SNHLY, CDR2 FYNNEI. V shed 5 bases and J 1 base; nucleotides not matched to a gene: 8. This CDR3 has 16 residues. The chain's CDR3 is CASSWRVAGAQETQYF. CDR3 bases: TGTGCCAGCAGTTGGAGAGTAGCGGGGGCCCAAGAGACCCAGTACTTC. Based on the CDR3 plus reference TRBV2 and TRBJ2-5, the full variable domain is EPEVTQTPSHQVTQMGQEVILRCVPISNHLYFYWYRQILGQKVEFLVSFYNNEISEKSEIFDDQFSVERPDGSNFTLKIRSTKLEDSAMYFCASSWRVAGAQETQYFGPGTRLLVL.

V is TRBV4-3 and J is TRBJ1-4, with D hard to call. V lost 4 bases, J lost 2 bases, and 14 bases lay in between. The length of the CDR3 is 16 residues. Germline CDR1 reads LGHNA; CDR2 reads YSLEER. The CDR3 DNA reads TGCGCCAGCAGCCTCACGGAGGCTGCGACTAATGAAAAACTGTTTTTT. This translates into CASSLTEAATNEKLFF.

The rearrangement uses TRBV5-1 and TRBJ1-1; D is unclear. Germline-derived CDR1 and CDR2 are SGHRS and YFSETQ. V was trimmed by 3 bases and J by 0 bases, leaving 9 bases between them. The CDR3 has 14 residues. In nucleotides, the CDR3 is TGCGCCAGCAGCTCAGAGGGCCTGAACACTGAAGCTTTCTTT. Protein sequence: CASSSEGLNTEAFF. Variable domain in full (rest from reference TRBV5-1 and TRBJ1-1): KAGVTQTPRYLIKTRGQQVTLSCSPISGHRSVSWYQQTPGQGLQFLFEYFSETQRNKGNFPGRFSGRQFSNSRSEMNVSTLELGDSALYLCASSSEGLNTEAFFGQGTRLTVV.

This CDR3 reads CASSEVQGGVQPQHF. The CDR3 coding sequence is TGTGCCAGCAGTGAAGTTCAGGGCGGCGTTCAGCCCCAGCATTTT. The chain links TRBV2 to TRBJ1-5, with D possibly matching TRBD1 (5 bases). V shed 1 base and J shed 6 bases, with 13 bases lying between them. Germline CDR1 and CDR2: SNHLY and FYNNEI. The CDR3 has 15 residues.

The chain uses TRBV6-2 or TRBV6-3 and TRBJ2-7; 10 bases fit TRBD2. Germline V gives CDR1 MNHEY, CDR2 SVGEGT. The CDR3 consists of 14 residues. With 6 bases clipped from V and 2 bases from J, the junction kept 4 bases outside the gene matches. The CDR3, as DNA: TGTGCCAGCAGCCCGAGCGGGAGGGCCTACGAGCAGTACTTC. Its protein is CASSPSGRAYEQYF.

This chain connects TRBV7-2 to TRBJ1-1; D remains unclear. Between the trimmed V and J ends, which lost 2 bases and 6 bases, there was a span of 10 bases. From germline, CDR1 is SGHTA and CDR2 FQGNSA. The CDR3 extends over 13 amino acids. The CDR3 DNA sequence: TGTGCCAGCAGCTTAAGAACTCTACCTGAAGCTTTCTTT. Translated: CASSLRTLPEAFF.

The chain combines TRBV7-8 with TRBJ2-5, with D possibly TRBD1 on 6 matching bases. Germline values: CDR1 SGHVS, CDR2 FQNEAQ. V shed 4 bases and J shed 6 bases, with 24 bases lying between them. The CDR3 has 17 residues. The CDR3 DNA reads TGTGCCAGCAGCTCAAACAGGGTTGGGGGCCCTCAGAAGACCCAGTACTTC. Its translation is CASSSNRVGGPQKTQYF. The complete variable domain, with remaining parts taken from reference TRBV7-8 and TRBJ2-5, reads GAGVSQSPRYKVAKRGQDVALRCDPISGHVSLFWYQQALGQGPEFLTYFQNEAQLDKSGLPSDRFFAERPEGSVSTLKIQRTQQEDSAVYLCASSSNRVGGPQKTQYFGPGTRLLVL.

The V call is TRBV5-1, the J call TRBJ1-4; the match to TRBD1 covers 7 bases. The length of the CDR3 is 14 residues. Germline values: CDR1 SGHRS, CDR2 YFSETQ. The junction had 0 bases not matched to a gene; V was cut back by 0 bases and J by 4 bases. The chain's CDR3 is CASSLGDSNEKLFF. The CDR3 DNA is TGCGCCAGCAGCTTGGGGGACAGTAATGAAAAACTGTTTTTT.

This clone was detected a few times. J is TRBJ2-4 and V is TRBV11-3, with a possible D match to TRBD1 (5 bases). Trimming pared 3 bases from V and 7 bases from J, leaving 13 bases between. The CDR3 sequence is 14 residues long. Per the germline V gene, CDR1 is SGHNT and CDR2 is YENEEA. The CDR3 DNA is TGTGCCAGCAGCTTTCCTAGACAGAAGAACATTCAGTACTTC. Encoded protein: CASSFPRQKNIQYF.

This clone was counted once. The J gene is TRBJ1-2, the V gene TRBV10-3, with a possible D match to TRBD1 (5 bases). From germline, CDR1 is ENHRY and CDR2 SYGVKD. This CDR3 region has 13 residues. V lost 6 bases and J 1 base, leaving 9 bases between the germline ends. The CDR3 nucleotides read TGTGCCATCAGGCAGACAGATAACTATGGCTACACCTTC. It is translated as CAIRQTDNYGYTF.

The J gene is TRBJ2-7, the V gene TRBV19; 7 positions match TRBD1. The V segment lost 4 bases and the J segment 3 bases; nucleotides outside the gene matches: 9. There are 15 residues in the CDR3. Germline values: CDR1 LNHDA, CDR2 SQIVND (reference sequence). As DNA, the CDR3 is TGTGCCAGTAGTACCGGACAGGCAGGGGGCTACGAGCAGTACTTC. Translation: CASSTGQAGGYEQYF.

V gene TRBV4-2 combines with J gene TRBJ2-1; possible D gene TRBD1, 5 bases. The CDR3 covers 15 residues. Germline-derived CDR1 and CDR2 are LGHNA and YNFKEQ. V lost 1 base and J 3 bases, leaving 10 bases between the germline ends. The CDR3 sequence is CASSQGQDNYNEQFF. For the CDR3, the DNA is TGTGCCAGCAGCCAAGGCCAGGACAACTACAATGAGCAGTTCTTC.

J is TRBJ1-2 and V is TRBV5-6; 8 bases fit TRBD1. Germline V CDR1 and CDR2: SGHDT, YYEEEE. The CDR3 loop spans 13 amino acids. After removal of 2 bases from V and 7 bases from J, the junction contained 4 bases not matched to a gene. The CDR3 DNA follows: TGTGCCAGCAGCTTATCAGGGGGCGGTGGCTACACCTTC. Amino acid sequence: CASSLSGGGGYTF. Variable domain in full (rest from reference TRBV5-6 and TRBJ1-2): DAGVTQSPTHLIKTRGQQVTLRCSPKSGHDTVSWYQQALGQGPQFIFQYYEEEERQRGNFPDRFSGHQFPNYSSELNVNALLLGDSALYLCASSLSGGGGYTFGSGTRLTVV.

The chain combines TRBV30 with TRBJ2-7; TRBD2 is a possible D gene (6 bases). Trimming shortened V by 0 bases and J by 5 bases, and 14 bases separated the two germline ends. This CDR3 contains 14 residues. The germline V gene has CDR1 GTSNPN and CDR2 SVGIG (reference sequence). CDR3 coding DNA: TGTGCCTGGAGTGTACTCGGACTAATAGACGAGCAGTACTTC. This codes for CAWSVLGLIDEQYF.

The chain carries TRBV4-3 and TRBJ2-3; perhaps TRBD2 as D (5 bases). CDR3 length: 15 residues. Trimming took 4 bases from V and 2 from J, leaving 13 bases between them. The germline V gene has CDR1 LGHNA and CDR2 YSLEER. CDR3 bases: TGCGCCAGCAGCCTCCAAGCGACTACCACAGATACGCAGTATTTT. It codes for CASSLQATTTDTQYF.

J is TRBJ1-4 and V is TRBV27, with TRBD1 identical over 9 bases. The CDR3 spans 18 residues. Germline CDR1 reads MNHEY; CDR2 reads SMNVEV (reference sequence). V was clipped by 5 bases and J by 0 bases; unmatched bases: 10. DNA for the CDR3: TGTGCCAGCAGTATGCGGACAGGGGCCTTCTCAACTAATGAAAAACTGTTTTTT. This codes for CASSMRTGAFSTNEKLFF.

The chain recombines TRBV7-9 with TRBJ1-1; no clear D. Per germline, CDR1 SEHNR and CDR2 FQNEAQ (reference sequence). The CDR3 loop spans 14 amino acids. V was trimmed by 2 bases and J by 4 bases, leaving 11 bases between them. DNA for the CDR3: TGTGCCAGCAGCTTATTACCCGGAGCCACTGAAGCTTTCTTT. Amino acids: CASSLLPGATEAFF.

This chain joins TRBV6-4 and TRBJ1-1; tentative D call: TRBD1 (5 bases). Trimming removed 6 bases from V and 1 base from J, with 9 bases in between. Germline lookup yields CDR1 MRHNA and CDR2 SNTAGT. The CDR3 spans 13 residues. The CDR3 bases are TGTGCCAGCAGGAATCAGGGGAACACTGAAGCTTTCTTT. It translates to CASRNQGNTEAFF.

This sequence joins TRBV4-3 and TRBJ1-2; 10 bases are a match to TRBD1. The ends lost 4 bases at V and 8 bases at J; junction bases unmatched: 13. CDR3 size: 16 residues. Germline CDR1 LGHNA, CDR2 YSLEER. The CDR3 region has the DNA TGCGCCAGCAGCCGCTTAACCGGGACAGGGGACAGGGGCTACACCTTC. This codes for CASSRLTGTGDRGYTF.

This chain's CDR3 is CASSSLRQGTGNTIYF. As DNA, the CDR3 is TGTGCCAGCAGCTCTTTAAGACAGGGTACTGGAAACACCATATATTTT. The chain is built from TRBV9 and TRBJ1-3, with TRBD1 matching 7 bases. V lost 4 bases and J lost 2; bases outside the gene matches: 9. The CDR3 runs 16 residues. Germline assignment: CDR1 SGDLS and CDR2 YYNGEE.

This clone was recorded only once. The rearrangement joins TRBV11-1 to TRBJ2-1, with 8 bases identical to TRBD2. CDR3 length equals 18 residues. J lost 4 bases, V lost 0 bases, and 11 bases had no gene match. The germline gives CDR1 SGHAT, CDR2 FQDESV (reference sequence). The CDR3 bases are TGTGCCAGCAGCTTAGCCCTAGCGGGTATTATGTTATACAATGAGCAGTTCTTC. Amino acids: CASSLALAGIMLYNEQFF.

The J gene is TRBJ1-6, the V gene TRBV5-1, with 9 bases lining up with TRBD1. V lost 0 bases and J lost 6; bases outside the gene matches: 7. CDR1 and CDR2 from the germline V gene are SGHRS and YFSETQ. The length of the CDR3 is 17 residues. CDR3 bases: TGCGCCAGCAGCTTGGGGCCGGGACAGGGCGCTAATTCACCCCTCCACTTT. Its protein is CASSLGPGQGANSPLHF.

V usage is TRBV28 and J usage is TRBJ1-5; maybe TRBD1 (5 bases). Germline loops: CDR1 MDHEN, CDR2 SYDVKM. Trimming removed 4 bases from V and 1 base from J, with 17 bases in between. The CDR3 totals 17 residues. This chain's CDR3 is CASSSPSGLGSNQPQHF. The CDR3 bases are TGTGCCAGCAGTTCCCCATCAGGGTTAGGAAGCAATCAGCCCCAGCATTTT. Full variable domain (remainder filled in from reference TRBV28 and TRBJ1-5): DVKVTQSSRYLVKRTGEKVFLECVQDMDHENMFWYRQDPGLGLRLIYFSYDVKMKEKGDIPEGYSVSREKKERFSLILESASTNQTSMYLCASSSPSGLGSNQPQHFGDGTRLSIL.

There are a few counts of this clone. The rearrangement links TRBV5-1 to TRBJ1-6; 7 bases map to TRBD1. There are 14 residues in the CDR3. Germline V gene sequence: CDR1 SGHRS, CDR2 YFSETQ. The trim removed 2 bases at V and 7 bases at J, leaving 3 bases unmatched. This CDR3 is CASSFGQENSPLHF. The CDR3 bases are TGCGCCAGCAGCTTCGGACAGGAAAATTCACCCCTCCACTTT.

This chain's CDR3 is CASSQPYRDSSQLVYGYTF. CDR3 nucleotides: TGTGCCAGCAGCCAACCGTACCGGGACAGTTCTCAGCTAGTCTATGGCTACACCTTC. The chain joins TRBV28 to TRBJ1-2, with TRBD1 identical over 7 bases. Per the germline V gene, CDR1 is MDHEN and CDR2 is SYDVKM. Trimming at V came to 6 bases and at J to 4 bases, leaving 23 bases not matched to a gene. The CDR3 consists of 19 residues.

V usage is TRBV24-1 and J usage is TRBJ2-1, with TRBD1 matching 7 bases. The CDR3 spans 20 residues. The germline CDR1 and CDR2 sequences are KGHDR and SFDVKD. Trimming took 4 bases from V and 6 from J; bases not matched to a gene: 23. This CDR3 is CATSDLPPGQTYQFGNEQFF. In DNA form, the CDR3 reads TGTGCCACCAGTGACCTACCTCCGGGACAGACGTATCAGTTCGGCAATGAGCAGTTCTTC.

The V call is TRBV12-3 or TRBV12-4, the J call TRBJ2-1; D is unclear. Trimming took 3 bases from V and 8 from J, leaving 8 bases between them. The CDR3 consists of 12 residues. The chain's CDR3 is CASSFQNDEQFF. The CDR3, as DNA: TGTGCCAGCAGTTTCCAGAACGATGAGCAGTTCTTC.

The rearrangement links TRBV6-1 to TRBJ1-5, with D maybe TRBD1 (6 bases). The V gene's germline CDR1 is MNHNS and CDR2 SASEGT. Trimming took 0 bases from V and 1 from J, leaving 13 bases between them. CDR3 size: 17 residues. The CDR3 DNA follows: TGTGCCAGCAGTGAAGCGCGGGGGGGCTTAAGCAATCAGCCCCAGCATTTT. Translated: CASSEARGGLSNQPQHF.

The chain recombines TRBV5-1 with TRBJ2-3, with a possible D match to TRBD1 (5 bases). Trimming took off 1 base at V and 5 bases at J, with 17 bases between the two ends. This CDR3 has 16 amino acids. From germline, CDR1 is SGHRS and CDR2 YFSETQ. The CDR3 DNA reads as TGCGCCAGCAGCTTGTGGGGCGTGGCGCCGGAAGATACGCAGTATTTT. Its protein product is CASSLWGVAPEDTQYF. Combining the CDR3 with reference TRBV5-1 and TRBJ2-3 gives the whole variable domain KAGVTQTPRYLIKTRGQQVTLSCSPISGHRSVSWYQQTPGQGLQFLFEYFSETQRNKGNFPGRFSGRQFSNSRSEMNVSTLELGDSALYLCASSLWGVAPEDTQYFGPGTRLTVL.